These 21 T cell receptor beta chains were sequenced from one sample in a study of immune evolution from preneoplasia to lung adenocarcinoma. Libraries were prepared by immunoSEQ multiplex PCR; TCRdb keeps only in-frame clonotypes and omits some of them. There are about 4,500 clones in the sample; around 90% occur only once, and around 3.4% lies in the top ten. The sample consisted of FFPE invasive lung adenocarcinoma tissue. These TCRs come from a person aged 50 to 59 with lung adenocarcinoma.

The chain links TRBV28 to TRBJ1-2, with unresolved D. The CDR3 totals 14 residues. The ends were cut back, 3 bases at V and 7 bases at J, with 15 bases in the middle. The germline V gene has CDR1 MDHEN and CDR2 SYDVKM. CDR3: CASSFLRGRSGYTF. The CDR3 nucleotides read TGTGCCAGCAGTTTTTTGAGAGGGCGAAGTGGCTACACCTTC.

The chain is built from TRBV6-5 and TRBJ2-6; D gene uncertain. This CDR3 comprises 16 residues. From germline, CDR1 is MNHEY and CDR2 SVGAGI. V was shortened by 2 bases and J by 2 bases, with 10 bases between the two germline ends. CDR3 sequence reads: CASSYTLSTGANVLTF. The DNA for the CDR3 is TGTGCCAGCAGTTACACCCTCAGTACTGGGGCCAACGTCCTGACTTTC.

The chain uses TRBV7-9 and TRBJ1-3; 8 positions agree with TRBD1. Germline V gene data show CDR1 as SEHNR and CDR2 as FQNEAQ (reference sequence). V lost 8 bases to trimming and J lost 7 bases; unmatched junction nucleotides: 10. The CDR3 runs to 14 residues. The CDR3 nucleotides are TGTGCCAGCCACCGTGGACAGGGAGGGAACACCATATATTTT. Protein product: CASHRGQGGNTIYF.

The chain is built from TRBV7-2 and TRBJ1-4; TRBD1 is a possible D gene (5 bases). Germline assignment: CDR1 SGHTA and CDR2 FQGNSA. CDR3 length: 15 amino acids. V dropped 6 bases and J dropped 2 bases, with 13 bases sitting between them. This CDR3 is CASRGGIRTNEKLFF. CDR3 DNA sequence: TGTGCCAGCAGGGGGGGGATCCGCACTAATGAAAAACTGTTTTTT.

This chain links TRBV13 with TRBJ2-5; no firm D call. Germline values: CDR1 PRHDT, CDR2 FYEKMQ (reference sequence). V gave up 3 bases and J gave up 0 bases, with 14 bases separating them. The CDR3 extends over 16 amino acids. The CDR3 is CASSLGPWAYQETQYF. The DNA of the CDR3 is TGTGCCAGCAGCTTGGGTCCCTGGGCTTACCAAGAGACCCAGTACTTC.

The chain recombines TRBV19 with TRBJ1-5; unclear D gene. Trimming stripped 3 bases from V and 2 bases from J, with 11 bases between. CDR1 LNHDA and CDR2 SQIVND come from the germline V gene (reference sequence). This CDR3 contains 15 residues. CDR3 coding DNA: TGTGCCAGTAGTATTACCAGGATTGGCAATCAGCCCCAGCATTTT. Translating it yields CASSITRIGNQPQHF.

The chain has TRBV18 and TRBJ2-5; D not resolved. Germline CDR1 is KGHSH and CDR2 is LQKENI. There are 15 residues in the CDR3. V lost 6 bases and J 2 bases, leaving 16 bases between the germline ends. CDR3 protein: CASSNTGYSQETQYF. In DNA, the CDR3 is TGTGCCAGCTCGAATACGGGTTACTCACAAGAGACCCAGTACTTC.

This clone came up a few times. The chain combines TRBV27 with TRBJ2-7, with D maybe TRBD1 (6 bases). Trimming pared 5 bases from V and 5 bases from J, leaving 19 bases between. Germline CDR1 reads MNHEY; CDR2 reads SMNVEV (reference sequence). CDR3 length: 15 residues. This chain's CDR3 is CASSKLGQVVHEQYF. The CDR3 DNA follows: TGTGCCAGCAGTAAACTGGGACAAGTGGTCCACGAGCAGTACTTC.

The chain is built from TRBV29-1 and TRBJ1-4; D may be TRBD1 (5 bases). V lost 7 bases and J 8 bases, leaving 20 bases between the germline ends. CDR3 length: 14 amino acids. CDR1 SQVTM and CDR2 ANQGSEA come from the germline V gene. CDR3 in DNA: TGCAGCGCCGCGGGAAAGGGGAAGGGGGAAAAACTGTTTTTT. It specifies CSAAGKGKGEKLFF.

The chain joins TRBV29-1 to TRBJ1-2; 7 positions match TRBD1. The trim removed 8 bases at V and 7 bases at J, leaving 10 bases unmatched. The CDR3 extends over 12 amino acids. Germline CDR1 is SQVTM and CDR2 is ANQGSEA. The CDR3 DNA follows: TGCAGCTCATACGGGACAGCCTTTGGCTACACCTTC. It is translated as CSSYGTAFGYTF.

This rearrangement joins TRBV5-1 to TRBJ1-1, with 9 bases aligning to TRBD1. Germline CDR1 reads SGHRS; CDR2 reads YFSETQ. The V gene end was trimmed by 4 bases and the J gene end by 1 base; junction bases not matched to a gene: 8. This CDR3 comprises 16 residues. CDR3 coding DNA: TGCGCCAGCAGCAATCCGGGACAGGGTAGGAACACTGAAGCTTTCTTT. Translated: CASSNPGQGRNTEAFF. The entire variable domain, with the rest obtained from reference TRBV5-1 and TRBJ1-1, is as follows: KAGVTQTPRYLIKTRGQQVTLSCSPISGHRSVSWYQQTPGQGLQFLFEYFSETQRNKGNFPGRFSGRQFSNSRSEMNVSTLELGDSALYLCASSNPGQGRNTEAFFGQGTRLTVV.

This chain links TRBV18 with TRBJ2-3, with D uncertain. The CDR3 is made up of 16 amino acids. In germline, CDR1 is KGHSH, CDR2 LQKENI. V lost 3 bases, J lost 0 bases, and 13 bases lay in between. DNA for the CDR3: TGTGCCAGCTCACCTTGGTCGGCTGCTAGCACAGATACGCAGTATTTT. Translated: CASSPWSAASTDTQYF.

V is TRBV30 and J is TRBJ2-2, with D possibly being TRBD2 (5 bases). The V gene's germline CDR1 is GTSNPN and CDR2 SVGIG (reference sequence). With 4 bases removed from V and 4 bases from J, the gap between germline ends came to 10 bases. The CDR3 runs to 13 residues. The DNA for the CDR3 is TGTGCCTGGACAGGTGGGAGCACCGGGGAGCTGTTTTTT. Protein: CAWTGGSTGELFF.

This chain's CDR3 is CASSPGGSNQPQHF. The CDR3 nucleotides are TGTGCCAGCAGTCCAGGGGGTAGCAATCAGCCCCAGCATTTT. V gene TRBV28 combines with J gene TRBJ1-5, with 7 bases matching TRBD1. Germline V gene lookup returns CDR1 MDHEN and CDR2 SYDVKM. CDR3 length: 14 amino acids. After removal of 5 bases from V and 0 bases from J, the junction contained 1 base not matched to a gene.

The gene calls are TRBV5-8 and TRBJ2-6, with D unclear. Trimming stripped 0 bases from V and 0 bases from J, with 7 bases between. The CDR3 has 16 residues. In germline, CDR1 is SGHTS, CDR2 YDEGEE. The CDR3 DNA is TGTGCCAGCAGCTTGGGTACTTTCTCTGGGGCCAACGTCCTGACTTTC. It yields the protein CASSLGTFSGANVLTF.

V gene TRBV5-4 combines with J gene TRBJ2-1; TRBD2 is a possible D gene (6 bases). The CDR3 is 15 residues long. Germline-derived CDR1 and CDR2 are SGHNT and YYREEE (reference sequence). Trimming shortened V by 4 bases and J by 3 bases, and 14 bases separated the two germline ends. The CDR3 sequence: CASSPISRGYNEQFF. The CDR3 region has the DNA TGTGCCAGCAGCCCCATTTCGCGGGGCTACAATGAGCAGTTCTTC.

This chain links TRBV4-1 with TRBJ2-5, with D perhaps TRBD2 (5 bases). Deletions cut 3 bases from V and 2 bases from J, with 19 bases between. The CDR3 is 17 residues long. The germline V gene encodes CDR1 MGHRA and CDR2 YSYEKL. For the CDR3, the DNA is TGCGCCAGCAGCCAGTCAAAGGCCTCGGGAAGACAAGAGACCCAGTACTTC. Its protein product is CASSQSKASGRQETQYF.

The rearrangement joins TRBV30 to TRBJ2-1, with 12 bases that match TRBD2. This CDR3 comprises 17 residues. V lost 4 bases, J lost 9 bases, and 16 bases stayed unmatched. Germline CDR1 reads GTSNPN; CDR2 reads SVGIG (reference sequence). The CDR3 DNA reads TGTGCCTGGAACCTTATGGTGACTAGCGGGAGTTGGGGTGAGCAGTTCTTC. It encodes CAWNLMVTSGSWGEQFF.

The V call is TRBV7-9, the J call TRBJ1-5, with a tentative D call TRBD1 (6 bases). The V gene lost 4 bases and the J gene lost 4 bases, with 8 bases spanning the gap. Germline values: CDR1 SEHNR, CDR2 FQNEAQ (reference sequence). This CDR3 has 13 residues. CDR3 residues: CASSSQGNQPQHF. The CDR3 DNA reads TGTGCCAGCAGCTCCCAGGGGAATCAGCCCCAGCATTTT. Full variable domain (outside the CDR3, taken from reference TRBV7-9 and TRBJ1-5): DTGVSQNPRHKITKRGQNVTFRCDPISEHNRLYWYRQTLGQGPEFLTYFQNEAQLEKSRLLSDRFSAERPKGSFSTLEIQRTEQGDSAMYLCASSSQGNQPQHFGDGTRLSIL.

This chain links TRBV9 with TRBJ2-7, with 10 bases fitting TRBD2. J gave up 3 bases and V 3 bases, and 12 bases lay outside the gene matches. CDR3 length: 17 residues. CDR1 SGDLS and CDR2 YYNGEE come from the germline V gene. CDR3 nucleotide sequence: TGTGCCAGCAGCGAGGAAGGAGGGACTAGCGACCTCTACGAGCAGTACTTC. Translation gives CASSEEGGTSDLYEQYF.

The chain couples TRBV7-6 to TRBJ1-4; perhaps TRBD1 as D (6 bases). Germline V gene data show CDR1 as SGHVS and CDR2 as FNYEAQ. Deletions cut 5 bases from V and 0 bases from J, with 13 bases between. There are 16 residues in the CDR3. The CDR3 DNA reads as TGTGCCAGCAGCCCCGGGGGGCAGGCAACTAATGAAAAACTGTTTTTT. This encodes CASSPGGQATNEKLFF. The full variable domain, rest sourced from reference TRBV7-6 and TRBJ1-4, is GAGVSQSPRYKVTKRGQDVALRCDPISGHVSLYWYRQALGQGPEFLTYFNYEAQQDKSGLPNDRFSAERPEGSISTLTIQRTEQRDSAMYRCASSPGGQATNEKLFFGSGTQLSVL.